Reported below is one T cell receptor beta chain. Its antigen is not identified. The CDR3 totals 14 residues. CDR1 SNHLY and CDR2 FYNNEI come from the germline V gene. Between the trimmed V and J ends, which lost 2 bases and 4 bases, there was a span of 10 bases. Unique molecular identifiers were used in preparing the TCRbeta library. Using its own MiXCR run on the PCR reads, TCRdb lists one record per CDR3 protein. The sample shows just over 950,000 distinct CDR3 sequences, about 30% of them seen only once. The data stem from a study of T-cell reconstitution after alpha-beta-depleted transplantation in children. Study-wide findings and caveats: T-cell counts and diversity at one year following transplant were attributed mainly to newly produced T cells. By about two months after transplant, alpha-beta T cells reportedly arose from several hundred graft clones that had expanded. After transplant, high TCRbeta diversity at day 60 in some patients arose from surviving recipient T cells and thymic progenitors.

The sequencing used PBMCs, mostly from graft donor cells, collected 360 days after TCRalphabeta/CD19-depleted stem cell transplant. The TCR comes from a boy in the first two years of life who had a stem cell transplant for SCID, so the T cells may come from the graft donor. The chain couples TRBV2 to TRBJ2-3, with D uncertain. The CDR3 DNA reads TGTGCCAGCAGTGAACTGACGGACCCAGATACGCAGTATTTT. Protein product: CASSELTDPDTQYF.